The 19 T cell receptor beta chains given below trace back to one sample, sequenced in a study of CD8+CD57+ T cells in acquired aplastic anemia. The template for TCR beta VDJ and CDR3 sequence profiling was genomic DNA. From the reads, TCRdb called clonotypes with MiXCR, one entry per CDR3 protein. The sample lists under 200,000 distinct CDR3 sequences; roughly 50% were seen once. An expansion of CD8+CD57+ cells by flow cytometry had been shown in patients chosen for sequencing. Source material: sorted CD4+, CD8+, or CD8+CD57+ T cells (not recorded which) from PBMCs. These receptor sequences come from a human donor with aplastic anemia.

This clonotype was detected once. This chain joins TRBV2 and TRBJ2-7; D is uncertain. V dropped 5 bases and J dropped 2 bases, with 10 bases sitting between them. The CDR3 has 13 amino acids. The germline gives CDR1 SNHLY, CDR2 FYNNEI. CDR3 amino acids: CASSLTSTYEQYF. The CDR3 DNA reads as TGTGCCAGCAGTTTAACCTCCACCTACGAGCAGTACTTC.

CDR3 bases: TGTGCCAGTAGTTATAGCGGGGGGGCCTCTAGAGAGCAGTTCTTC. The encoded protein is CASSYSGGASREQFF. V usage is TRBV19 and J usage is TRBJ2-1; 11 bases match TRBD2. Germline V gene lookup returns CDR1 LNHDA and CDR2 SQIVND (reference sequence). This CDR3 comprises 15 residues. Losses at the gene ends were 5 bases for V and 10 bases for J; bases not matched to a gene: 10.

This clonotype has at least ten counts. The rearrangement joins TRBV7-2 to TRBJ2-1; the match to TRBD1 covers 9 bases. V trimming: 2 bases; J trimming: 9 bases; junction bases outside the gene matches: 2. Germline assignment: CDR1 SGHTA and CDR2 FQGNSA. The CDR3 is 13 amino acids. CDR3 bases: TGTGCCAGCAGCTTAAGACAGGGGGGTGAGCAGTTCTTC. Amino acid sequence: CASSLRQGGEQFF.

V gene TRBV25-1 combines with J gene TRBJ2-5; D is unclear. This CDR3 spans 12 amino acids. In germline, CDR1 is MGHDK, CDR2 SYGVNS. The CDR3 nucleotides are TGTGACCGTGAGCCTGGTGATGAGACCCAGTACTTC. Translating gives CDREPGDETQYF.

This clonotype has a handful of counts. CDR3 sequence reads: CASSQESGATEAFF. As DNA, the CDR3 is TGTGCCAGCAGCCAAGAGTCAGGGGCCACTGAAGCTTTCTTT. The J gene is TRBJ1-1, the V gene TRBV3-1; a weak D match, TRBD1 (6 bases). The germline V and J ends were trimmed by 0 bases and 4 bases, with 9 bases remaining between them. This CDR3 has 14 amino acids. Per the germline V gene, CDR1 is LGHDT and CDR2 is YNNKEL (reference sequence). Full variable domain (remainder filled in from reference TRBV3-1 and TRBJ1-1): DTAVSQTPKYLVTQMGNDKSIKCEQNLGHDTMYWYKQDSKKFLKIMFSYNNKELIINETVPNRFSPKSPDKAHLNLHINSLELGDSAVYFCASSQESGATEAFFGQGTRLTVV.

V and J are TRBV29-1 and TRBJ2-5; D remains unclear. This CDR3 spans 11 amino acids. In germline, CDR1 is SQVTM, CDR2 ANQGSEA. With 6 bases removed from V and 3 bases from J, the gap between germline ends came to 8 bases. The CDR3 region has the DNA TGCAGCGTGGGGATGAAAGAGACCCAGTACTTC. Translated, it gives CSVGMKETQYF.

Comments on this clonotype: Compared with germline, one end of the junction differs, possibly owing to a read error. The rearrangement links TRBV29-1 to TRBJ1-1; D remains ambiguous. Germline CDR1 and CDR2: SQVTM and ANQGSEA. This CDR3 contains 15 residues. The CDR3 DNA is TGCAGCGTTGCCGACACCGGGTTGGGGAACACTGAAGCTTCCTTT. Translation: CSVADTGLGNTEASF.

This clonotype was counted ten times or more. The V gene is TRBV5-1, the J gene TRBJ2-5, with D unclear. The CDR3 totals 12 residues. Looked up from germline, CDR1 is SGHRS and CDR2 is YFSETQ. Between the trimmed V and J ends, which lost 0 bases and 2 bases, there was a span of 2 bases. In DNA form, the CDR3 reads TGCGCCAGCAGCTTGGGACAAGAGACCCAGTACTTC. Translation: CASSLGQETQYF.

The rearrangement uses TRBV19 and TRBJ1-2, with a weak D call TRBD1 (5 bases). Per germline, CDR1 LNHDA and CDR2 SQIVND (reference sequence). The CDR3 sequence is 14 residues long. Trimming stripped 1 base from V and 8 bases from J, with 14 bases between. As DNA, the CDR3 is TGTGCCAGTAGTATAGTCGCGGGGGGGATCGGCTACACCTTC. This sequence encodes CASSIVAGGIGYTF.

CDR3 sequence (DNA): TGTGCCAGCGGTGAGGGGTTTCCTAACTATGGCTACACCTTC. This sequence encodes CASGEGFPNYGYTF. The gene calls are TRBV7-6 and TRBJ1-2; the D gene is possibly TRBD1 (5 bases). Per germline, CDR1 SGHVS and CDR2 FNYEAQ. Trimming took off 8 bases at V and 0 bases at J, with 13 bases between the two ends. The CDR3 is 14 residues long.

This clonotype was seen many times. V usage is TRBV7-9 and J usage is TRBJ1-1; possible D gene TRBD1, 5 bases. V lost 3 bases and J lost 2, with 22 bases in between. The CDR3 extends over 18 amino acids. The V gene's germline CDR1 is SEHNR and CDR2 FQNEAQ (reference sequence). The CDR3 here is CASSFPGGGTRPNTEAFF. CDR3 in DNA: TGTGCCAGCAGCTTCCCGGGGGGAGGGACCCGGCCTAACACTGAAGCTTTCTTT.

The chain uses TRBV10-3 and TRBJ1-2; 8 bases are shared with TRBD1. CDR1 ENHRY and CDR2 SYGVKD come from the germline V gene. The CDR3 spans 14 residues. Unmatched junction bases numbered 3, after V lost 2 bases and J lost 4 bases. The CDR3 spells CAISEPQGAYGYTF. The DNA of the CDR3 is TGTGCCATCAGTGAGCCCCAGGGGGCCTATGGCTACACCTTC.

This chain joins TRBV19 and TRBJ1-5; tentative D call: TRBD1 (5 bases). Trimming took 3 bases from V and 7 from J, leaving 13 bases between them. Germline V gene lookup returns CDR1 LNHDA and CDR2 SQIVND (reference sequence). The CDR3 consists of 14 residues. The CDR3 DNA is TGTGCCAGTAGTATCTTGGGGGTCGGGCAGCCCCAGCATTTT. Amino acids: CASSILGVGQPQHF.

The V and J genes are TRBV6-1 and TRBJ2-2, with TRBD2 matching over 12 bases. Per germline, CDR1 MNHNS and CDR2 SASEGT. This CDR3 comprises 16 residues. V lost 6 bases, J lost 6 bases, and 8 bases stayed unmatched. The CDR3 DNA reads TGTGCCAGCAGACTAGCGGGAGGTAGGGGCCCCGGGGAGCTGTTTTTT. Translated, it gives CASRLAGGRGPGELFF.

CDR3 in amino acids: CASSASSGELFF. For the CDR3, the DNA is TGTGCCAGCAGCGCCTCTAGCGGGGAGCTGTTTTTT. The rearrangement uses TRBV7-2 and TRBJ2-2; D call uncertain. The CDR3 is 12 residues long. The V gene's germline CDR1 is SGHTA and CDR2 FQGNSA. V was cut by 5 bases and J by 7 bases, with 8 bases left in between. The full variable domain, with the rest looked up from reference TRBV7-2 and TRBJ2-2, is GAGVSQSPSNKVTEKGKDVELRCDPISGHTALYWYRQSLGQGLEFLIYFQGNSAPDKSGLPSDRFSAERTGGSVSTLTIQRTQQEDSAVYLCASSASSGELFFGEGSRLTVL.

CDR3 coding DNA: TGCGCCAGCAGCTATGGTAATGAAAAACTGTTTTTT. This sequence encodes CASSYGNEKLFF. The chain employs TRBV5-1 and TRBJ1-4; D is unclear. The CDR3 spans 12 residues. The ends were cut back, 3 bases at V and 4 bases at J, with 4 bases in the middle. The germline gives CDR1 SGHRS, CDR2 YFSETQ. The full variable domain, completed using reference TRBV5-1 and TRBJ1-4, is KAGVTQTPRYLIKTRGQQVTLSCSPISGHRSVSWYQQTPGQGLQFLFEYFSETQRNKGNFPGRFSGRQFSNSRSEMNVSTLELGDSALYLCASSYGNEKLFFGSGTQLSVL.

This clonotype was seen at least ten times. The CDR3 is CASSLGGVQPQHF. Here the CDR3 DNA reads TGTGCCAGCAGTCTTGGAGGGGTCCAGCCCCAGCATTTT. The gene calls are TRBV16 and TRBJ1-5, with TRBD1 as a possible D gene (5 bases). CDR1 KGHSY and CDR2 FQNENV come from the germline V gene. CDR3 length equals 13 residues. V shed 6 bases and J shed 7 bases, with 13 bases lying between them.

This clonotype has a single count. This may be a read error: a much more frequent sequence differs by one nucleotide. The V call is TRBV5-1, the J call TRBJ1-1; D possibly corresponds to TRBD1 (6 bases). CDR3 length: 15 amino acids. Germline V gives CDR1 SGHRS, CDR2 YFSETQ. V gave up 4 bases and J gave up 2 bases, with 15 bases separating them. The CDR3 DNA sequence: TGCGCCAGCAGCCTGGACAGTCGACCAAACACTGAAGCTTTCTTT. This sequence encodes CASSLDSRPNTEAFF. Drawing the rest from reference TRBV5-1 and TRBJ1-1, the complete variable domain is KAGVTQTPRYLIKTRGQQVTLSCSPISGHRSVSWYQQTPGQGLQFLFEYFSETQRNKGNFPGRFSGRQFSNSRSEMNVSTLELGDSALYLCASSLDSRPNTEAFFGQGTRLTVV.

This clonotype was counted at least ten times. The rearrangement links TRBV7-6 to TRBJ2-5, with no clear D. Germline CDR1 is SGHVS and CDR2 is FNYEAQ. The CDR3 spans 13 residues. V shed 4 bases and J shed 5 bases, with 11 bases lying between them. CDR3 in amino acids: CASSSQAKETQYF. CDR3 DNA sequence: TGTGCCAGCAGCTCCCAGGCCAAGGAGACCCAGTACTTC.